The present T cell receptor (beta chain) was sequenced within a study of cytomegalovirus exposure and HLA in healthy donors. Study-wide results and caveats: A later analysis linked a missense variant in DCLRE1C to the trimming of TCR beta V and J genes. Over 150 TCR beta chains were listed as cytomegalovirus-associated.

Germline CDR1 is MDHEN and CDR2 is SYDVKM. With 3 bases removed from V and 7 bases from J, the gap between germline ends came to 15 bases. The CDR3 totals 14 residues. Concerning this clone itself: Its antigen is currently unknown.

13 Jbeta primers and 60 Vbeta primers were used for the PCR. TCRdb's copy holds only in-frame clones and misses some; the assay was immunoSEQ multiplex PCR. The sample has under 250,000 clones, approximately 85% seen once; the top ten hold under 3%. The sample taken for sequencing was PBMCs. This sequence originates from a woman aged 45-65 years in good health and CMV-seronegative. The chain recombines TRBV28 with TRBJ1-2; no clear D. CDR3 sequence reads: CASSFPRSISGYTF. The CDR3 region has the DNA TGTGCCAGCAGTTTCCCCCGTTCAATCAGTGGCTACACCTTC.